Below, 7 T cell receptor beta chains from the same sample are listed, as sequenced in a study of shared clonotypes between healthy human individuals. Assay used: immunoSEQ multiplex PCR; TCRdb lists only in-frame clones, some missing. The sample includes 700,000 or so clones, roughly 70% of them seen just once. Sequencing input: memory CD4+ T cells sorted from blood. Subset here: CD45RA-negative fraction. These TCRs come from a young woman in good health.

V gene TRBV2 combines with J gene TRBJ2-5, with 9 positions matching TRBD1. The J segment lost 5 bases and the V segment lost 3 bases, leaving 1 base of the junction unmatched. This CDR3 contains 13 residues. The germline V gene encodes CDR1 SNHLY and CDR2 FYNNEI. The CDR3 bases are TGTGCCAGCAGTGACGGACAGGGGGAGACCCAGTACTTC. Protein product: CASSDGQGETQYF.

A remark on this clone: Since a much larger clone is just one base distant, this may be a read error. The same CDR3 also results from other DNA sequences found in this sample. The CDR3: CASSLEGDQPQHF. The DNA of the CDR3 is TGTGCCAGCAGCTTAGAAGGAGATCAGCCCCAGCATTTT. The chain has TRBV11-2 and TRBJ1-5; D not resolved. CDR3 length: 13 amino acids. V lost 0 bases and J 5 bases, leaving 5 bases between the germline ends. Germline V CDR1 and CDR2: SGHAT, FQNNGV.

V and J are TRBV2 and TRBJ1-5; D gene ambiguous. Germline CDR1 SNHLY, CDR2 FYNNEI. This CDR3 spans 13 amino acids. V lost 6 bases, J lost 7 bases, and 13 bases lay in between. CDR3 in amino acids: CASRREIDQPQHF. Here the CDR3 DNA reads TGTGCCAGCAGGAGGGAAATCGACCAGCCCCAGCATTTT.

This clone appeared once. This rearrangement joins TRBV6-1 to TRBJ2-3; D is possibly TRBD2 (6 bases). Germline-derived CDR1 and CDR2 are MNHNS and SASEGT. This CDR3 has 15 amino acids. V was trimmed by 2 bases and J by 3 bases, leaving 12 bases between them. The CDR3 nucleotides read TGTGCCAGCAGTGAATCGCGGAGGGCAACAGATACGCAGTATTTT. Protein sequence: CASSESRRATDTQYF.

J is TRBJ1-2 and V is TRBV5-4, with D maybe TRBD1 (5 bases). The germline CDR1 and CDR2 sequences are SGHNT and YYREEE (reference sequence). Trimming took off 0 bases at V and 1 base at J, with 10 bases between the two ends. There are 15 residues in the CDR3. The CDR3 loop is CASSLALDSNYGYTF. CDR3 coding DNA: TGTGCCAGCAGCTTGGCCTTAGACAGTAACTATGGCTACACCTTC.

V and J are TRBV6-1 and TRBJ2-7; D is ambiguous. Trimming pared 10 bases from V and 1 base from J, leaving 17 bases between. The length of the CDR3 is 14 residues. Germline loops: CDR1 MNHNS, CDR2 SASEGT. CDR3: CANGKPKRSYEQYF. The CDR3 coding sequence is TGTGCCAATGGAAAGCCCAAGAGGTCCTACGAGCAGTACTTC.

This sequence joins TRBV4-1 and TRBJ2-5, with D unresolved. The length of the CDR3 is 11 residues. V was clipped by 1 base and J by 9 bases, with 6 bases between them. In germline, CDR1 is MGHRA, CDR2 YSYEKL. In DNA, the CDR3 is TGCGCCAGCAGCCAAGCGAGAGCCCAGTACTTC. The encoded protein is CASSQARAQYF.